This TCR beta chain was recorded in a study of shared T cell receptors in the human thymus. With 5 bases removed from V and 5 bases from J, the gap between germline ends came to 8 bases. CDR3 length: 12 amino acids. Germline CDR1 and CDR2: LNHDA and SQIVND (reference sequence). The assay was immunoSEQ multiplex PCR, and TCRdb's table has in-frame clones only and misses some. Of almost 550,000 clones in the sample, 70% to 80% were seen once. This same sample was also part of a study on human thymus T cells. That source reports: Related research described thymic repertoires that were highly overlapping among unrelated individuals.

Sequenced material: thymocytes. The TCR sequence derives from a boy younger than two with a congenital heart defect. The chain couples TRBV19 to TRBJ2-3; a weak D match, TRBD1 (5 bases). The CDR3 coding sequence is TGTGCCAGTAGTGCCGACAGAGATACGCAGTATTTT. Protein product: CASSADRDTQYF.